This TCR beta chain was recovered during a study of post-analysis software for immune sequencing data. Whole-study findings and limits: Patients had higher frequencies than controls of roughly five TRBV segments, including TRBV5-6, TRBV5-1 and TRBV20-1. By F measure, samples from a shared preparation batch strongly co-clustered. Controls significantly exceeded multiple sclerosis patients in normalized Chao1 diversity.

Tagging with unique molecular identifiers was a feature of the TCR beta cDNA libraries. Starting from about 1 to 10 million T cells, the study yielded a few hundred thousand cDNA molecules. TCRdb reanalysed the PCR reads using MiXCR and keeps one entry per CDR3 protein. The top ten hold over 4.5% of the sample, which has around 770,000 distinct CDR3 sequences, roughly 50% seen once. This clonotype was counted between two and nine times. Its antigen remains unidentified. The CDR3 has 14 amino acids. Germline V gene sequence: CDR1 MNHEY, CDR2 SMNVEV (reference sequence). Trimming shortened V by 8 bases and J by 3 bases, and 16 bases separated the two germline ends.

The chain is built from TRBV27 and TRBJ1-1; possibly TRBD1 for D (6 bases). Sample: blood. The TCR was taken from a girl between 5 and 17 years old with multiple sclerosis. The CDR3 region has the DNA TGTGCCAGCGCGAAACTCAGGGGAGACACTGAAGCTTTCTTT. It translates to CASAKLRGDTEAFF.